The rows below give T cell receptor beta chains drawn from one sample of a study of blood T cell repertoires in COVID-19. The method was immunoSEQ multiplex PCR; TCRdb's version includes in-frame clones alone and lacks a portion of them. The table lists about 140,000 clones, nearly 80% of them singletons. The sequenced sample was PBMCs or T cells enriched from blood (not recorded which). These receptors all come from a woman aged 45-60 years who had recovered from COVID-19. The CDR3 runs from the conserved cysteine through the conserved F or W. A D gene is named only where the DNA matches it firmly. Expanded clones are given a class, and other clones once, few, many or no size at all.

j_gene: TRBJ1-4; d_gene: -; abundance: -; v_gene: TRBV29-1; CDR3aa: CSVGYKKEGKLFF
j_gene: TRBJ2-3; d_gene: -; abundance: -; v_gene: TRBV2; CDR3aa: CASSGQGYSQYF
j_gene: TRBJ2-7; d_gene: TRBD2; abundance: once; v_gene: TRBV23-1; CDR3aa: CASSAGLAGGIYEQYF
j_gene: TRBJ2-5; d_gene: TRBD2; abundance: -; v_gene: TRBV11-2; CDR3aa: CASSSLAGGPTRKETQYF
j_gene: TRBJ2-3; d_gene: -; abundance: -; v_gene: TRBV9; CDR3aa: CASSVAWAADTQYF
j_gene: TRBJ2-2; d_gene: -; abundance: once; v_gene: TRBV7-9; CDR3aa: CASSSGHIRDTGELFF
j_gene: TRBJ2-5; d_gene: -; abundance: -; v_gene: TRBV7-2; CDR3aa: CASSLNREGGETQYF
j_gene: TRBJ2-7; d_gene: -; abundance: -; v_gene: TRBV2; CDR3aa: CASSRGIEYEQYF
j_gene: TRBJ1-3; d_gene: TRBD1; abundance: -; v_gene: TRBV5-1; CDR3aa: CASKETGAYGNTIYF
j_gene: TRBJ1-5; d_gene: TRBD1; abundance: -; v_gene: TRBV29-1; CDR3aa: CSVLDRGLNQPQHF
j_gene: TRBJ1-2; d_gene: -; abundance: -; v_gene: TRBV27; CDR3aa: CASSSHGRGLNGYTF
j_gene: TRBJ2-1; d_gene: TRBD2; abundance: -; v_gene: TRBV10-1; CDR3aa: CASSTGLAGTDEQFF
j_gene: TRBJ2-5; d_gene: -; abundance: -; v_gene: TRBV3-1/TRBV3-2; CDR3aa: CASSLPPEAQYF
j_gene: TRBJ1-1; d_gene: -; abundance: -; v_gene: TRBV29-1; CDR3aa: CSVRSQGTEAFF
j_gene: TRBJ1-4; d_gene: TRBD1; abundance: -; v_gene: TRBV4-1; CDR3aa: CASSQGQGATANEKLFF
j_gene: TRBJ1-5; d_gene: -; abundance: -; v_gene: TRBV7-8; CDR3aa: CASSSQGNQPQHF
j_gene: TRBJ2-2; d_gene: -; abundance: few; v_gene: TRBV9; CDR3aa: CASSVRQTGELFF
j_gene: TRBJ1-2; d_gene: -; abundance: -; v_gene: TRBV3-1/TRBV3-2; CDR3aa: CASSQDGRFGYTF
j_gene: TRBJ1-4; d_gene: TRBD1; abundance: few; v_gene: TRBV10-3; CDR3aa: CAISTGDNEKLFF
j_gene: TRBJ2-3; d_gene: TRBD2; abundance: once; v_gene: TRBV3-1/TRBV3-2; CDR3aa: CASSQDLGREGSYTQYF
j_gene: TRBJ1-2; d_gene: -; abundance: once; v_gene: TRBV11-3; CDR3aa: CASSLVGGSNYGYTF
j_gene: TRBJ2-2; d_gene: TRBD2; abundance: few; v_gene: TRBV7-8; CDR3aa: CASSSDTTSGTYTGELFF
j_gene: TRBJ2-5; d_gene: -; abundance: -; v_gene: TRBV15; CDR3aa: CATSRDTGKETQYF
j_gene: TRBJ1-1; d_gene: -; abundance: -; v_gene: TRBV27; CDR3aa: CASSLSSISEAFF
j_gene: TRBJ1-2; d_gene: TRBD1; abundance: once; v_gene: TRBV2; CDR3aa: CASRFETGGASGYTF
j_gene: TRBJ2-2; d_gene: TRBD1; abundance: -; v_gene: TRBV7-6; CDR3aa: CASRSLQGPYTGELFF
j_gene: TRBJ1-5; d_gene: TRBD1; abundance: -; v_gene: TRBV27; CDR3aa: CASSLKTGDQPQHF
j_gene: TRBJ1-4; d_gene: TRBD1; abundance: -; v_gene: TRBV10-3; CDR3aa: CAISRTGETNEKLFF
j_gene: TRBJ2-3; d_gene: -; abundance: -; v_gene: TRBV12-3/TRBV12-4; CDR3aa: CASSFGEDTQYF
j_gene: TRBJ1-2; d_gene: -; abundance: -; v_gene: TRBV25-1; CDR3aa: CASSDGQYYGYTF
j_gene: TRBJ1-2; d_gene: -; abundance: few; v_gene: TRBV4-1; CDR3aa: CASSQAWGQDYGYTF
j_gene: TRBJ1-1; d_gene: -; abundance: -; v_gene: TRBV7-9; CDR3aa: CASSTGQGMTEAFF
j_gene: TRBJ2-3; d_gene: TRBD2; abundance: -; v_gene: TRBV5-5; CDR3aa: CASSSAGRETDTQYF
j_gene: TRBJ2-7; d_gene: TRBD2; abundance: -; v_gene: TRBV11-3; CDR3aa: CASSLTSVGSYEQYF
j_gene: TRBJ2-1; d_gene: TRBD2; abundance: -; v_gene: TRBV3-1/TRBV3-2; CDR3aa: CASSSSRSGSLDEQFF
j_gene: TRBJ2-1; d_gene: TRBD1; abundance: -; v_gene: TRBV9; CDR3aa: CASSARTGSDNEQFF
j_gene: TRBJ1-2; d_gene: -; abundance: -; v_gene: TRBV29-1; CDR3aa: CSAARTAANYGYTF
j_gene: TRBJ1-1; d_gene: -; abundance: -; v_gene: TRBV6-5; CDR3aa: CASSYSDSNEAFF
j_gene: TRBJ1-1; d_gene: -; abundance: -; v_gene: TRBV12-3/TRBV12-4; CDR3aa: CASSRRNTEAFF
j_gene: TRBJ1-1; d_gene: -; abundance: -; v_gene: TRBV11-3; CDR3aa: CASSQFGGGTEAFF
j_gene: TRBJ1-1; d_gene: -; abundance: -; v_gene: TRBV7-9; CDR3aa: CASSLARGPNTEAFF
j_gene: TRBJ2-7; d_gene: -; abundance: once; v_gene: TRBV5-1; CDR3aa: CASSFRTGVFLPYEQYF
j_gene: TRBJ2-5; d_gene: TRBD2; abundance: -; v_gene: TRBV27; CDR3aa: CASSSPGLAEETQYF
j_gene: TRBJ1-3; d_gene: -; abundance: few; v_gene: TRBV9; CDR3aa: CASSANTGGNRGNTIYF
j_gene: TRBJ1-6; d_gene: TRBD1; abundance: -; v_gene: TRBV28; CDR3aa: CASTSLGTGLGNSPLHF
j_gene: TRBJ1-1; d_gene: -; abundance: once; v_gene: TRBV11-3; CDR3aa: CASSLSVDTEAFF
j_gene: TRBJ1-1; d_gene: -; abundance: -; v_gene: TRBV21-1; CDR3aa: CASSPQQTGTTEAFF
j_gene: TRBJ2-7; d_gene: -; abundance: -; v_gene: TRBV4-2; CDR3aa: CASSQGPLTYEQYF
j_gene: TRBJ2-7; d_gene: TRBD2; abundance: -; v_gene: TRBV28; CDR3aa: CASSSPGGAGGSYEQYF
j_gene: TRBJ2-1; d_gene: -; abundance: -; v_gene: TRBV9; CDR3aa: CASSVAPGSSNEQFF
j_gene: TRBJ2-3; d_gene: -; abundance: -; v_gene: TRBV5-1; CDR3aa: CASSLPADTQYF